The clone carrying this T cell receptor (beta chain) was counted between two and nine times. The target antigen is unknown. The PCR was carried out with 60 Vbeta primers and 13 Jbeta primers. Per the study methods: Later analysis identified 65 million to 80 million unique TCR beta chains, about 11 million shared. Clones were sequenced by immunoSEQ multiplex PCR, and TCRdb holds only the in-frame ones, with some missing. For V, J and clone size, that table is used; D and trimming come from the DNA. The sample includes approximately 100,000 clones, 9.4% seen only once; the top ten take 5.1%. This specimen comes from a study of cytomegalovirus exposure and HLA in healthy donors. Overall study results and limits: Confirmation was obtained in vitro that a few CMV-associated chains are specific for CMV antigens. Apparent HLA restriction characterized most CMV-associated TCR beta chains in a later analysis.

Trimming shortened V by 5 bases and J by 10 bases, and 15 bases separated the two germline ends. The germline V gene has CDR1 MDHEN and CDR2 SYDVKM. The CDR3 extends over 13 amino acids. The sequence derives from a man aged 50 to 60 in good health and CMV-seropositive. The chain has TRBV28 and TRBJ2-1, with a tentative D call TRBD2 (5 bases). Sample: PBMCs. This CDR3 is CASSIGLDGEQFF. In DNA, the CDR3 is TGTGCCAGCAGTATAGGACTTGATGGGGAGCAGTTCTTC.